The 10 T cell receptor beta chains in this list originate from one sample, sequenced in a study of early T cells in non-severe SARS-CoV-2 infection. TCRdb itself ran the 5' RACE reads through MiXCR, one entry per CDR3 protein. The sample has roughly 80,000 distinct CDR3 sequences, around 15% seen once. The source material was whole blood. Receptors were obtained from an adult who was a healthcare worker with PCR-confirmed SARS-CoV-2 infection or an uninfected control (not recorded which).

This clonotype turned up a few times. The chain is built from TRBV20-1 and TRBJ2-7; 8 bases are a match to TRBD1. The CDR3 loop spans 14 amino acids. V lost 6 bases, J lost 0 bases, and 7 bases stayed unmatched. Germline lookup yields CDR1 DFQATT and CDR2 SNEGSKA (reference sequence). CDR3 loop: CSAPRTGLSYEQYF. The CDR3 DNA reads TGCAGTGCCCCTAGGACAGGGCTCTCCTACGAGCAGTACTTC.

The J gene is TRBJ2-2, the V gene TRBV9; TRBD1 is a possible D gene (5 bases). CDR1 is SGDLS, CDR2 YYNGEE, per germline. V was clipped by 0 bases and J by 5 bases, with 11 bases between them. This CDR3 spans 15 amino acids. CDR3 sequence reads: CASSVGGAGTGELFF. CDR3 DNA: TGTGCCAGCAGCGTAGGTGGGGCCGGTACCGGGGAGCTGTTTTTT.

This clonotype was counted between two and nine times. The rearrangement joins TRBV6-2 or TRBV6-3 to TRBJ2-3, with D maybe TRBD2 (7 bases). The V gene's germline CDR1 is MNHEY and CDR2 SVGEGT. CDR3 length equals 15 residues. The germline V and J ends were trimmed by 1 base and 5 bases, with 13 bases remaining between them. The DNA for the CDR3 is TGTGCCAGCAGTTACTGGGGGGGGCTGGTAGATACGCAGTATTTT. Protein: CASSYWGGLVDTQYF.

This clonotype was found many times. The J gene is TRBJ1-2, the V gene TRBV5-1; 8 nucleotides match TRBD1. V trimming: 4 bases; J trimming: 4 bases; junction bases outside the gene matches: 3. CDR3 length equals 13 residues. Germline V gives CDR1 SGHRS, CDR2 YFSETQ. The CDR3: CASSPGTGYGYTF. For the CDR3, the DNA is TGCGCCAGCAGCCCGGGGACAGGCTATGGCTACACCTTC.

The rearrangement joins TRBV19 to TRBJ2-7; 7 nucleotides line up with TRBD2. With 7 bases clipped from V and 3 bases from J, the junction kept 12 bases outside the gene matches. Germline CDR1 reads LNHDA; CDR2 reads SQIVND (reference sequence). The CDR3 extends over 15 amino acids. The CDR3 DNA follows: TGTGCCAGTACCCCCAGCGGGAACCCTCTCTACGAGCAGTACTTC. This gives the protein CASTPSGNPLYEQYF.

This clonotype appeared many times. The V and J genes are TRBV11-1 and TRBJ2-7, with 8 bases matching TRBD1. The V segment lost 2 bases and the J segment 6 bases; nucleotides outside the gene matches: 6. Germline assignment: CDR1 SGHAT and CDR2 FQDESV (reference sequence). This CDR3 has 14 amino acids. CDR3 sequence reads: CASSLWGTGLEQYF. The CDR3 DNA sequence: TGTGCCAGCAGCTTATGGGGGACAGGCCTCGAGCAGTACTTC. The entire variable domain, with the rest obtained from reference TRBV11-1 and TRBJ2-7, is as follows: EAEVAQSPRYKITEKSQAVAFWCDPISGHATLYWYRQILGQGPELLVQFQDESVVDDSQLPKDRFSAERLKGVDSTLKIQPAELGDSAMYLCASSLWGTGLEQYFGPGTRLTVT.

The V gene is TRBV7-3, the J gene TRBJ2-5, with a weak D call TRBD2 (5 bases). Trimming cost V 5 bases and J 4 bases, with 14 bases left between them. The CDR3 contains 14 residues. CDR1 is SGHTA and CDR2 is FQGTGA in the germline V gene. In DNA, the CDR3 is TGTGCCAGCAGCCCCGGACGGGCGGGAGAGACCCAGTACTTC. Encoded protein: CASSPGRAGETQYF.

The V and J genes are TRBV6-2 or TRBV6-3 and TRBJ2-3; tentatively, D is TRBD1 (5 bases). Germline V gene data show CDR1 as MNHEY and CDR2 as SVGEGT. The V end was cut by 5 bases, the J end by 6 bases, with 9 bases between. The length of the CDR3 is 12 residues. The CDR3 DNA reads as TGTGCCAGCAGTACAGGCGCGGATACGCAGTATTTT. This sequence encodes CASSTGADTQYF.

This clonotype was observed at least ten times. J is TRBJ2-5 and V is TRBV5-5; TRBD1 is a possible D gene (5 bases). CDR1 SGHKS and CDR2 YYEKEE come from the germline V gene (reference sequence). The CDR3 has 15 amino acids. V lost 5 bases and J 0 bases, leaving 14 bases between the germline ends. CDR3 sequence: CASRLLGLDQETQYF. CDR3 coding DNA: TGTGCCAGCAGGTTGCTGGGGCTAGACCAAGAGACCCAGTACTTC. The full variable domain, in which reference TRBV5-5 and TRBJ2-5 provide the parts outside the CDR3, is DAGVTQSPTHLIKTRGQQVTLRCSPISGHKSVSWYQQVLGQGPQFIFQYYEKEERGRGNFPDRFSARQFPNYSSELNVNALLLGDSALYLCASRLLGLDQETQYFGPGTRLLVL.

The chain carries TRBV6-5 and TRBJ2-1; D gene unclear. V lost 5 bases and J lost 9, with 14 bases in between. The CDR3 extends over 13 amino acids. CDR1 and CDR2 (germline): MNHEY, SVGAGI. The CDR3 bases are TGTGCCAGCAGTCTACCCCCCATCGGTGAGCAGTTCTTC. It yields the protein CASSLPPIGEQFF.